This T cell receptor beta chain was profiled in a study of vaccination and CD4 T cells after COVID-19. Sequenced with the Oncomine TCR Beta short-read assay was DNA taken from cultured CD4+ T cells. In TCRdb, the PCR reads were re-called with MiXCR into one record per CDR3 protein. Among around 22,000 distinct CDR3 sequences listed, approximately 32% were seen once. This clonotype showed up just a few times. Its antigen is undetermined. The treatment was: roughly ten-day PBMC culture with coronavirus spike peptide pools or control peptides (ViraFEST assay). The CDR3 has 14 amino acids. V was shortened by 5 bases and J by 4 bases, with 12 bases between the two germline ends. The germline gives CDR1 LNHDA, CDR2 SQIVND (reference sequence).

The chain links TRBV19 to TRBJ1-5; D possibly corresponds to TRBD1 (6 bases). Sequencing was done on a sample of cultured CD4+ T cells from blood. The origin of this receptor is a human donor with COVID-19. The CDR3 DNA sequence: TGTGCCAGTAGTCGATCCCAGGGGAATCAGCCCCAGCATTTT. Protein sequence: CASSRSQGNQPQHF. The full variable domain, rest sourced from reference TRBV19 and TRBJ1-5, is DGGITQSPKYLFRKEGQNVTLSCEQNLNHDAMYWYRQDPGQGLRLIYYSQIVNDFQKGDIAEGYSVSREKKESFPLTVTSAQKNPTAFYLCASSRSQGNQPQHFGDGTRLSIL.